The clone carrying this TCR beta chain came up many times. Its cognate antigen is unknown. This sample stems from a study of T cells after yellow fever vaccination. General study points: At 95% to 96% for CD4 and about 87% for CD8, most primary-vaccination clones showed up again after the booster.

The CDR3 length is 14 residues. Between the trimmed V and J ends, which lost 2 bases and 0 bases, there was a span of 10 bases. Germline V lookup: CDR1 DFQATT, CDR2 SNEGSKA (reference sequence). TCRdb redid the calling of the 5' RACE reads with MiXCR, one entry per CDR3 protein. The sample contains 280,000 or so distinct CDR3 sequences, roughly 8.7% of which appear only once. This sequence joins TRBV20-1 and TRBJ1-1; no clear D. This TCR derives from a man aged 18 to 35 who received the YFV17D yellow fever vaccine. Material: CD4+ T cells sorted from PBMCs, obtained 5 days after the yellow fever booster vaccination. The CDR3 DNA reads as TGCAGTGCTAGATGGTCAGTCATGAACACTGAAGCTTTCTTT. It yields the protein CSARWSVMNTEAFF.